These 7 T cell receptor beta chains were all obtained from the same sample, sequenced in a study of CD8 T cells in Susac syndrome. The RNA, roughly 0.45 to 1 ug, was put through reverse transcription using random hexamers. TCRdb passed the immunoSEQ multiplex PCR reads through MiXCR, listing each CDR3 protein once. In the table there are under 350,000 distinct CDR3 sequences, about 91% of which are singletons. The sample was CD4+ T cells from PBMCs. Source of these receptors: a human donor with multiple sclerosis.

The chain has TRBV6-5 and TRBJ1-2, with D unresolved. Trimming pared 3 bases from V and 3 bases from J, leaving 14 bases between. This CDR3 is 15 amino acids long. CDR1 and CDR2 from the germline V gene are MNHEY and SVGAGI. CDR3 coding DNA: TGTGCCAGCAGTTATTCTGGGCCTCACTACTATGGCTACACCTTC. Its translation is CASSYSGPHYYGYTF.

The chain joins TRBV6-2 or TRBV6-3 to TRBJ2-2; the D is unclear. The germline CDR1 and CDR2 sequences are MNHEY and SVGEGT. CDR3 length equals 16 residues. V lost 7 bases and J lost 6, with 21 bases in between. The DNA for the CDR3 is TGTGCCAGCACCAACTCGGGCTACCACTCGGCCGGGGAGCTGTTTTTT. Its protein product is CASTNSGYHSAGELFF.

This chain joins TRBV4-3 and TRBJ1-4, with 8 bases identical to TRBD1. J was trimmed by 0 bases and V by 1 base; bases with no gene match: 4. This CDR3 region has 17 residues. Germline V gene sequence: CDR1 LGHNA, CDR2 YSLEER. This CDR3 is CASSQVDRGTTNEKLFF. The CDR3 DNA sequence: TGCGCCAGCAGCCAAGTTGACAGGGGTACAACTAATGAAAAACTGTTTTTT.

This rearrangement joins TRBV14 to TRBJ2-1, with D hard to call. The V end lost 4 bases, the J end lost 2 bases, and 12 bases lay between the germline ends. This CDR3 comprises 15 residues. Germline CDR1 and CDR2: SGHDN and FVKESK. The CDR3 nucleotides read TGTGCCAGCAGCCCCGTCCCGAGCCCCTACAATGAGCAGTTCTTC. Translation: CASSPVPSPYNEQFF.

The CDR3 loop reads CASSSQAGGSYEQYF. Here the CDR3 DNA reads TGTGCCAGCAGCTCCCAAGCGGGGGGCTCCTACGAGCAGTACTTC. The gene calls are TRBV7-2 and TRBJ2-7; 9 bases align to TRBD2. Germline CDR1 is SGHTA and CDR2 is FQGNSA. V lost 4 bases, J lost 0 bases, and 4 bases stayed unmatched. This CDR3 region has 15 residues.

The chain recombines TRBV10-2 with TRBJ2-2, with a possible D match to TRBD2 (7 bases). The CDR3 has 18 amino acids. Looked up from germline, CDR1 is WSHSY and CDR2 is SAAADI. V shed 4 bases and J shed 2 bases, with 20 bases lying between them. CDR3 nucleotide sequence: TGCGCCAGCAGTGCGTTCCCTGGGGGGGCGACTAACACCGGGGAGCTGTTTTTT. Residues: CASSAFPGGATNTGELFF.

The chain combines TRBV10-3 with TRBJ2-7, with D possibly being TRBD1 or TRBD2 (5 bases each). CDR1 ENHRY and CDR2 SYGVKD come from the germline V gene. CDR3 length: 14 amino acids. V lost 6 bases to trimming and J lost 5 bases, with 17 bases between them. The CDR3 sequence: CAIRDPRRGDEQYF. Written as DNA, the CDR3 is TGTGCCATCAGGGACCCCAGGCGAGGGGACGAGCAGTACTTC.